This T cell receptor beta chain comes out of a study of patients and donors after allogeneic stem cell transplantation. The sample holds a few counts of this clonotype. TCRdb ran MiXCR on the RT-PCR reads and lists one entry per CDR3 protein. The sample has roughly 880,000 distinct CDR3 sequences; roughly 18% are singletons. The CDR3 is 13 residues long. The germline V gene encodes CDR1 LGHNT and CDR2 FRNRAP. The V end lost 6 bases, the J end lost 5 bases, and 13 bases lay between the germline ends. This TCR was sampled from a human donor who was either an allogeneic HSCT recipient or a stem cell or donor lymphocyte infusion donor (not recorded which). It is not recorded whose cells these are; they may come from a transplant donor. This chain links TRBV12-5 with TRBJ1-1; tentative D call: TRBD1 (5 bases). The sample taken for sequencing was blood, either unsorted or a sorted T cell fraction (not recorded which). DNA for the CDR3: TGTGCTAGTGGCCAAATGGGGGGGACTGAAGCTTTCTTT. It translates to CASGQMGGTEAFF.